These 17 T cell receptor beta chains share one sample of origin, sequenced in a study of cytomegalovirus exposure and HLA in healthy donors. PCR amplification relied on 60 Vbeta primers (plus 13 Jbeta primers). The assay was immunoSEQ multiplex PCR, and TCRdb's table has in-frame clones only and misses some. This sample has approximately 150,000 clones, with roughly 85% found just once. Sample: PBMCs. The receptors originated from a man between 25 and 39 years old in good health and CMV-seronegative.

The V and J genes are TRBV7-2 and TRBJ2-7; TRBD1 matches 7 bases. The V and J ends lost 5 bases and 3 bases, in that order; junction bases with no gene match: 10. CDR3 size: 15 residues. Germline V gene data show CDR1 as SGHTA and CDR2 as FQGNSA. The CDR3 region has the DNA TGTGCCAGCAGCCAAGACAGGGCTAACGTCTACGAGCAGTACTTC. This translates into CASSQDRANVYEQYF.

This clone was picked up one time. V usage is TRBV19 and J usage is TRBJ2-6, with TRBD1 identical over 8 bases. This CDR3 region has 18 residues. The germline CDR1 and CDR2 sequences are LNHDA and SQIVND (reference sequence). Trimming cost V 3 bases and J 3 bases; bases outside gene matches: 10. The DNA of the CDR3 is TGTGCCAGTAGTATCGGACAGGGAAAGGGCTTTGGGGCCAACGTCCTGACTTTC. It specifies CASSIGQGKGFGANVLTF.

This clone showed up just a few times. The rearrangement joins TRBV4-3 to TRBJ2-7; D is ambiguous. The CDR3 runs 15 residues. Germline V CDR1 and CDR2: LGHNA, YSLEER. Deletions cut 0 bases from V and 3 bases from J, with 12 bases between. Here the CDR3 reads CASSQELTRYYEQYF. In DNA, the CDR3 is TGCGCCAGCAGCCAAGAGTTGACAAGATACTACGAGCAGTACTTC.

The CDR3 loop is CASTPNRDKNTEAFF. The CDR3 DNA reads as TGTGCCAGCACCCCGAACCGGGACAAAAACACTGAAGCTTTCTTT. The genes are TRBV28 and TRBJ1-1, with a possible D match to TRBD1 (6 bases). V shed 7 bases and J shed 2 bases, with 17 bases lying between them. The germline CDR1 and CDR2 sequences are MDHEN and SYDVKM. This CDR3 has 15 residues.

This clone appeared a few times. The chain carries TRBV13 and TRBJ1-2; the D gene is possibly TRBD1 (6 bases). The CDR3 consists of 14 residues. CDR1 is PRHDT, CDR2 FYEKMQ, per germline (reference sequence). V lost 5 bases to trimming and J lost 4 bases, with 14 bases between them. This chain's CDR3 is CASSPRGGVYGYTF. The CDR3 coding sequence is TGTGCCAGCAGCCCAAGGGGGGGGGTCTATGGCTACACCTTC.

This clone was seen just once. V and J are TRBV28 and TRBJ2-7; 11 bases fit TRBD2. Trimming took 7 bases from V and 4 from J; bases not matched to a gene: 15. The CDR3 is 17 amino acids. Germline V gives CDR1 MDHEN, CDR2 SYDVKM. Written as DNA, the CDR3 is TGTGCCAGCATCGAGAGTCTAGCGGGGGGCCGGTCTTACGAGCAGTACTTC. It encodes CASIESLAGGRSYEQYF.

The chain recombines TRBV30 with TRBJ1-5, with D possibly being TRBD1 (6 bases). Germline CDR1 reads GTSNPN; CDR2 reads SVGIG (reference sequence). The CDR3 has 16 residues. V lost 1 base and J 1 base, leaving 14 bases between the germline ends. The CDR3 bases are TGTGCCTGGAGTGGGAATTCGGGACAAAGCAATCAGCCCCAGCATTTT. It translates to CAWSGNSGQSNQPQHF.

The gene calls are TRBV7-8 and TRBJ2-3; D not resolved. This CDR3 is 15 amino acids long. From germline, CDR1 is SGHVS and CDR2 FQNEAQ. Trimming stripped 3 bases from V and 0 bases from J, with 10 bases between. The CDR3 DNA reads TGTGCCAGCAGCTTTTCGGGTCAGAGCACAGATACGCAGTATTTT. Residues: CASSFSGQSTDTQYF.

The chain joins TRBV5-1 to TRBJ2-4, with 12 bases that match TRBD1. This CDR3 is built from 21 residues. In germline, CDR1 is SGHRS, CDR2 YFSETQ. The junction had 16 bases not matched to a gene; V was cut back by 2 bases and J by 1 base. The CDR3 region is CASSFDWGDRGPPLAKNIQYF. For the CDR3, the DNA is TGCGCCAGCAGCTTCGACTGGGGGGACAGGGGGCCACCTCTGGCCAAAAACATTCAGTACTTC.

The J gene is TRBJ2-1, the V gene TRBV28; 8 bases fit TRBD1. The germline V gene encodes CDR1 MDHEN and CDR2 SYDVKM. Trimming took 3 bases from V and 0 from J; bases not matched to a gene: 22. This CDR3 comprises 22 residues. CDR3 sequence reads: CASSFSVSRQGISGSSYNEQFF. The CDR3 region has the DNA TGTGCCAGCAGTTTTTCTGTTTCCAGACAGGGGATATCGGGGAGCTCCTACAATGAGCAGTTCTTC.

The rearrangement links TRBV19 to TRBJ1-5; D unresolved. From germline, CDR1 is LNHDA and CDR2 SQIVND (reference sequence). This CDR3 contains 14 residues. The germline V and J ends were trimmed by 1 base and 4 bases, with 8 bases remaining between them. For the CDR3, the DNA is TGTGCCAGTAGTATAGGGGCCGGAAATCAGCCCCAGCATTTT. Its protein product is CASSIGAGNQPQHF.

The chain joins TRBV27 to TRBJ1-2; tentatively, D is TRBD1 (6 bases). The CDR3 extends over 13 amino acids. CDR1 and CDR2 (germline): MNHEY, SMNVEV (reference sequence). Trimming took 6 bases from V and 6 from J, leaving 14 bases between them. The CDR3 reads CASRTGLGHGYTF. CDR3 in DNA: TGTGCCAGCAGAACAGGGTTGGGTCATGGCTACACCTTC.

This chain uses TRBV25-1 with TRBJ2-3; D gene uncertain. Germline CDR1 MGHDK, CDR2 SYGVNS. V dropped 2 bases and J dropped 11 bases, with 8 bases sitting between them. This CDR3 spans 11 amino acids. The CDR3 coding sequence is TGTGCCAGCAGTGAAAGCATAAGGCAGTATTTT. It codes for CASSESIRQYF.

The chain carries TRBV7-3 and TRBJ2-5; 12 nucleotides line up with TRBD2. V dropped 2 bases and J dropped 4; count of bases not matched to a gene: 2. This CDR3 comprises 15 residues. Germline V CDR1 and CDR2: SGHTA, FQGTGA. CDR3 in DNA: TGTGCCAGCAGCTTATCTAGCGGGGGGGGAGAGACCCAGTACTTC. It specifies CASSLSSGGGETQYF. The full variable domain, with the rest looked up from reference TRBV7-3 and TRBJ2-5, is GAGVSQTPSNKVTEKGKYVELRCDPISGHTALYWYRQSLGQGPEFLIYFQGTGAADDSGLPNDRFFAVRPEGSVSTLKIQRTERGDSAVYLCASSLSSGGGETQYFGPGTRLLVL.

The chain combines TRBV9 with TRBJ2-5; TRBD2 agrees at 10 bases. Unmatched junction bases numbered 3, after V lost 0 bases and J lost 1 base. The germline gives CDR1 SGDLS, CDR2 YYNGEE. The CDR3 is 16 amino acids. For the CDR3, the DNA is TGTGCCAGCAGCGTAGGCACTAGCGGGACCCAAGAGACCCAGTACTTC. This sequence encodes CASSVGTSGTQETQYF.

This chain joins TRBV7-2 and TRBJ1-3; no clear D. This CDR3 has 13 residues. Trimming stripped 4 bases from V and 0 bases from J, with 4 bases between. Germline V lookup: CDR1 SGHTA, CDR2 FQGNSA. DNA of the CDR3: TGTGCCAGCAGCTCCAGCTCTGGAAACACCATATATTTT. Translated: CASSSSSGNTIYF.

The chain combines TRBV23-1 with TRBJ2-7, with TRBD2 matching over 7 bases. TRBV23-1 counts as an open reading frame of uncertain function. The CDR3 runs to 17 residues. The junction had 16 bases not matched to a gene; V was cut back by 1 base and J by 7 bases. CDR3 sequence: CASSQCSPGRETSEQYF. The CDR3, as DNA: TGCGCCAGCAGTCAATGCTCCCCGGGGAGGGAGACCTCGGAGCAGTACTTC.